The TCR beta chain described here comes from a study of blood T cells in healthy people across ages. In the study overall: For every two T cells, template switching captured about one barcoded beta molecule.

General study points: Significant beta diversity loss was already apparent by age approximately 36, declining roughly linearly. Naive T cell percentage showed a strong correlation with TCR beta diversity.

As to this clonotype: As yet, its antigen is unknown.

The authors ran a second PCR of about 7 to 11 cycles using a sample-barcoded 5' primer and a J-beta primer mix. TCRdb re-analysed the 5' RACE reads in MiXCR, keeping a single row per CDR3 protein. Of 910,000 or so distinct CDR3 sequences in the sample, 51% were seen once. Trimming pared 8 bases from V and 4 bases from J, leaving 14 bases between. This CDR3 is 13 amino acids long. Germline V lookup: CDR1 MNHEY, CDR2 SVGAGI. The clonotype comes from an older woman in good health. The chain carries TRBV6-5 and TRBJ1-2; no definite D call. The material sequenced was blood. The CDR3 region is CASQGQLSYGYTF. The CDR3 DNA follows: TGTGCCAGCCAAGGGCAGCTGAGCTATGGCTACACCTTC.